These T cell receptor beta chains were read from a single sample in a study of T cells in localized non-small cell lung cancer. Here immunoSEQ multiplex PCR was the method, and the copy in TCRdb shows in-frame clones only, minus some. The sample records around 1,700 clones, approximately 30% being singletons. The sample in question was lung tumor tissue, obtained before any cancer treatment. Receptor source: a male donor aged 60 or older with stage III squamous cell lung carcinoma. CDR3s include the opening cysteine and the closing phenylalanine or tryptophan.

>TRBV19|TRBJ1-2|15
CASSITRGLTDGYTF
>TRBV5-1|TRBJ1-1|18
CASSFGSGTGEIHTEAFF
>TRBV11-3|TRBJ2-6|14
CASSLDGGANVLTF
>TRBV6-8|TRBJ2-3|14
CASSYTRGTDTQYF
>TRBV19|TRBJ2-1|13
CASLADYNNEQFF
>TRBV18|TRBJ1-2|18
CASSPLPPGTGPNYGYTF
>TRBV18|TRBJ1-4|14
CASSPSTRNEKLFF
>TRBV28|TRBJ1-2|17
CASSHGGPGGPNYGYTF
>TRBV18|TRBJ1-1|12
CASSLSGTEAFF
>TRBV9|TRBJ1-5|15
CASSAEGAGNQPQHF
>TRBV19|TRBJ1-6|14
CASRTRTQDSPLHF
>TRBV6-8|TRBJ1-2|15
CASSDGLLDRAGYTF
>TRBV10-3|TRBJ1-3|13
CATTWQGGNTIYF
>TRBV25-1|TRBJ1-6|14
CASSEYRANSPLHF
>TRBV29-1|TRBJ2-3|12
CSVEDSRWAQYF
>TRBV29-1|TRBJ1-1|14
CSVYKLGGHTEAFF
>TRBV19|TRBJ1-3|14
CASSDQGEGNTIYF
>TRBV7-5|TRBJ1-3|14
CASSSGFPGNTIYF
>TRBV28|TRBJ2-4|15
CASSSQPLAKNIQYF
>TRBV6-8|TRBJ1-3|14
CAIRIRPGGNTIYF
>TRBV19|TRBJ2-1|17
CATGTSGGSSSYNEQFF
>TRBV9|TRBJ2-3|14
CASSVGALTDTQYF
>TRBV10-3|TRBJ2-5|16
CAISEPTSGGVETQYF
>TRBV9|TRBJ2-5|14
CASSEVKVWDPQYF
>TRBV14|TRBJ1-2|14
CASSQDVGDYGYTF
>TRBV23-1|TRBJ1-4|17
CASSQDSTGATNEKLFF
>TRBV4-1|TRBJ1-5|15
CASSQDGRVDQPQHF
>TRBV6-8|TRBJ1-2|14
CASRPFGANYGYTF
>TRBV11-3|TRBJ1-5|15
CASSLRQGNNQPQHF
>TRBV11-3|TRBJ1-3|15
CASSLDPYSGNTIYF
>TRBV4-1|TRBJ1-4|15
CASSQEGTYNEKLFF
>TRBV6-8|TRBJ2-7|12
CASRRMGSEQYF
>TRBV4-1|TRBJ2-1|14
CASSQEGLVYEQFF
>TRBV2|TRBJ2-5|14
CASSDSGGVETQYF
>TRBV14|TRBJ1-6|15
CASSQGQGVYSPLHF
>TRBV30|TRBJ1-4|11
CAWSADKKLFF
>TRBV6-8|TRBJ1-6|14
CASSYSGFSTPLHF
>TRBV11-3|TRBJ2-7|14
CASSQSAVSYEQYF
>TRBV29-1|TRBJ2-7|13
CSVRDRGPYEQYF
>TRBV14|TRBJ1-1|14
CASSPKGQDPEAFF